This T cell receptor beta chain was retrieved from a study of CD8 T cells in ankylosing spondylitis. General study results and limits: CD8+ cells made up the disease-linked clones, which were relatively rare in peripheral blood. Reportedly, significant enrichment of disease-linked clones occurred in matched ankylosing spondylitis synovial fluid.

The CDR3 has 15 amino acids. As regards this clonotype: The antigen is unknown.

Quantitative 5'-RACE with molecular barcodes was used to make the TCR beta libraries. TCRdb reanalysed the 5' RACE reads using MiXCR and keeps one entry per CDR3 protein. The sample records more than 300,000 distinct CDR3 sequences, more than 9% being singletons. Sequences were obtained from blood, either unsorted or a sorted T cell fraction (not recorded which). The chain combines TRBV21-1 with TRBJ2-7; TRBD1 was called by the table and not checked on the DNA. TRBV21-1 is an annotated pseudogene. The TCR sequence derives from a female donor with ankylosing spondylitis or in good health (not recorded which). CDR3 DNA: TGTGCCAGCAGCGGCCGGACGGGACAGGGCATCGAGCAGTACTTC. Protein sequence: CASSGRTGQGIEQYF.